Below, 20 T cell receptor beta chains from the same sample are listed, as sequenced in a study of naive and memory T cell subsets. Amplification of ligated cDNA took four PCR rounds with SP2 and nested alpha and beta constant primers. TCRdb re-called the UMI-ligation and nested PCR reads with MiXCR, one entry per CDR3 protein. Here the sample spans about 25,000 distinct CDR3 sequences, about 5.2% being singletons. A UMI-containing oligonucleotide was joined by 3' ligation to the TCR cDNA template. The sample taken for sequencing was blood. These receptors were collected from an adult in good health.

The rearrangement links TRBV12-3 or TRBV12-4 to TRBJ2-1; 9 bases fit TRBD2. The V segment lost 2 bases and the J segment 11 bases; nucleotides outside the gene matches: 13. The CDR3 is 16 amino acids. CDR3 bases: TGTGCCAGCAGTTTATTGGCGGGAGGGCCAGGGGGTCAGCAGTTCTTC. This codes for CASSLLAGGPGGQQFF.

This clonotype was picked up a small number of times. The J gene is TRBJ2-5, the V gene TRBV18, with TRBD1 identical over 12 bases. The CDR3 runs 16 residues. From germline, CDR1 is KGHSH and CDR2 LQKENI. V gave up 0 bases and J gave up 6 bases; unmatched junction bases: 5. The CDR3 DNA reads TGTGCCAGCTCACCACCGGGACAGGGGGCTGCTAAGACCCAGTACTTC. This sequence encodes CASSPPGQGAAKTQYF.

This clonotype has ten or more counts. The V gene is TRBV9, the J gene TRBJ2-1; no reliable D call. The V end was cut by 7 bases, the J end by 2 bases, with 13 bases between. The CDR3 is 14 residues long. Per the germline V gene, CDR1 is SGDLS and CDR2 is YYNGEE. The CDR3 DNA sequence: TGTGCCAGCGAAAGAGGCTCCACCTACAATGAGCAGTTCTTC. Translated, it gives CASERGSTYNEQFF.

This clonotype was observed a handful of times. The chain uses TRBV25-1 and TRBJ2-7; maybe TRBD1 (6 bases). Germline lookup yields CDR1 MGHDK and CDR2 SYGVNS. V was trimmed by 8 bases and J by 3 bases, leaving 14 bases between them. CDR3 size: 13 residues. The CDR3 here is CASRRGSGYEQYF. In DNA form, the CDR3 reads TGTGCCAGCCGCAGGGGTTCGGGCTACGAGCAGTACTTC.

This clonotype has a count of ten or more. The gene calls are TRBV20-1 and TRBJ2-5, with 7 bases fitting TRBD1. CDR1 is DFQATT, CDR2 SNEGSKA, per germline (reference sequence). V shed 0 bases and J 4 bases; nucleotides not matched to a gene: 8. The CDR3 covers 15 residues. The CDR3 nucleotides are TGCAGTGCTAGAGATCAGCAACAGGGGCGAGAGACCCAGTACTTC. Translating it yields CSARDQQQGRETQYF.

This clonotype was observed at least ten times. The J gene is TRBJ1-2, the V gene TRBV4-2, with D tentatively TRBD1 (5 bases). With 1 base removed from V and 2 bases from J, the gap between germline ends came to 14 bases. Germline CDR1 is LGHNA and CDR2 is YNFKEQ. This CDR3 spans 16 amino acids. The CDR3 sequence is CASSQVLGTENYGYTF. The CDR3 nucleotides read TGTGCCAGCAGCCAAGTACTCGGGACTGAGAACTATGGCTACACCTTC.

This clonotype was observed at least ten times. The CDR3 here is CASSAGLNTEAFF. The CDR3, as DNA: TGTGCCAGCAGCGCAGGACTGAACACTGAAGCTTTCTTT. The chain is built from TRBV9 and TRBJ1-1, with D hard to call. V dropped 3 bases and J dropped 0 bases, with 6 bases sitting between them. The length of the CDR3 is 13 residues. Germline CDR1 SGDLS, CDR2 YYNGEE.

This clonotype was observed at least ten times. V is TRBV4-1 and J is TRBJ1-1; no clear D. V shed 2 bases and J shed 1 base, with 11 bases lying between them. Germline V gene data show CDR1 as MGHRA and CDR2 as YSYEKL. The CDR3 sequence is 15 residues long. CDR3 nucleotide sequence: TGCGCCAGCAGCCAAACTTTTAGGGAGAACACTGAAGCTTTCTTT. Translated, it gives CASSQTFRENTEAFF.

This clonotype appeared many times. The gene calls are TRBV29-1 and TRBJ1-5; 9 bases agree with TRBD1. V gave up 4 bases and J gave up 0 bases; unmatched junction bases: 4. CDR1 and CDR2 from the germline V gene are SQVTM and ANQGSEA. The CDR3 loop spans 15 amino acids. CDR3 residues: CSVGEQGASNQPQHF. The DNA for the CDR3 is TGCAGCGTTGGAGAACAGGGGGCTAGCAATCAGCCCCAGCATTTT.

J is TRBJ2-3 and V is TRBV2; perhaps D is TRBD1 or TRBD2 (10 bases each). Germline loops: CDR1 SNHLY, CDR2 FYNNEI. The length of the CDR3 is 22 residues. Between the trimmed V and J ends, which lost 6 bases and 2 bases, there was a span of 36 bases. In nucleotides, the CDR3 is TGTGCCAGCAGGGCCGGGACAGGGGCCGGGAGGTCGCTAGCGGGAGCCACAGATACGCAGTATTTT. Residues: CASRAGTGAGRSLAGATDTQYF.

This clonotype appeared many times. This sequence joins TRBV29-1 and TRBJ1-2; weak D call: TRBD1 (5 bases). Deletions cut 4 bases from V and 4 bases from J, with 13 bases between. CDR1 is SQVTM, CDR2 ANQGSEA, per germline. This CDR3 contains 13 residues. This chain's CDR3 is CSVGKGSGYGYTF. For the CDR3, the DNA is TGCAGCGTTGGGAAGGGGAGCGGCTATGGCTACACCTTC.

There are many counts of this clonotype. The chain couples TRBV15 to TRBJ2-1; D possibly corresponds to TRBD1 (6 bases). The CDR3 spans 14 residues. V was clipped by 5 bases and J by 1 base, with 9 bases between them. Germline CDR1 reads LNHNV; CDR2 reads YYDKDF (reference sequence). This chain's CDR3 is CATSGQRSYNEQFF. The DNA for the CDR3 is TGTGCCACCAGCGGACAGAGGTCCTACAATGAGCAGTTCTTC.

There are many counts of this clonotype. This chain links TRBV27 with TRBJ2-7; D may be TRBD1 or TRBD2 (6 bases each). CDR1 and CDR2 from the germline V gene are MNHEY and SMNVEV (reference sequence). Trimming removed 5 bases at V and 6 bases at J, with 23 bases between. CDR3 length equals 16 residues. CDR3 bases: TGTGCCAGCAGTCTCCTCCCGGGGGCCTGGGGAGGCGAGCAGTACTTC. Translated, it gives CASSLLPGAWGGEQYF.

The J gene is TRBJ2-1, the V gene TRBV27; TRBD2 might be the D (5 bases). The germline V gene has CDR1 MNHEY and CDR2 SMNVEV (reference sequence). V lost 6 bases and J 7 bases, leaving 22 bases between the germline ends. CDR3 length: 16 amino acids. DNA for the CDR3: TGTGCCAGCAGCTCGCCTAGCAGGTCAACAAAGAATGAGCAGTTCTTC. Protein product: CASSSPSRSTKNEQFF.

This clonotype showed up many times. The chain uses TRBV28 and TRBJ1-2; D remains ambiguous. Trimming removed 2 bases at V and 0 bases at J, with 10 bases between. Germline assignment: CDR1 MDHEN and CDR2 SYDVKM. The CDR3 is 15 amino acids. For the CDR3, the DNA is TGTGCCAGCAGTTTAGGAAGGGTTTCTAACTATGGCTACACCTTC. Residues: CASSLGRVSNYGYTF.

The chain carries TRBV6-2 or TRBV6-3 and TRBJ2-7; 8 positions agree with TRBD2. The germline V gene has CDR1 MNHEY and CDR2 SVGEGT. This CDR3 spans 15 amino acids. J was trimmed by 5 bases and V by 6 bases; bases with no gene match: 12. The CDR3 reads CASRPLAARGDEQYF. DNA for the CDR3: TGTGCCAGCAGGCCACTAGCGGCCCGAGGGGACGAGCAGTACTTC.

This clonotype was counted many times. The chain links TRBV3-1 to TRBJ1-5; D gene unclear. The V end lost 2 bases, the J end lost 5 bases, and 19 bases lay between the germline ends. Germline V CDR1 and CDR2: LGHDT, YNNKEL (reference sequence). This CDR3 comprises 17 residues. The CDR3 sequence: CASSQTPGIHIDQPQHF. CDR3 DNA sequence: TGTGCCAGCAGCCAAACCCCTGGTATCCATATCGATCAGCCCCAGCATTTT.

The chain combines TRBV4-1 with TRBJ2-1; 8 bases line up with TRBD2. The CDR3 is made up of 16 amino acids. J was trimmed by 7 bases and V by 3 bases; bases with no gene match: 11. From germline, CDR1 is MGHRA and CDR2 YSYEKL. The CDR3 DNA reads TGCGCCAGCAGCCAGGAGCAAGCGGGAGTGGGGAATGAGCAGTTCTTC. Residues: CASSQEQAGVGNEQFF.

This clonotype was counted ten times or more. V is TRBV12-3 or TRBV12-4 and J is TRBJ2-5, with D unresolved. With 3 bases removed from V and 2 bases from J, the gap between germline ends came to 1 base. This CDR3 comprises 11 residues. CDR3 sequence: CASSFQETQYF. The CDR3 nucleotides are TGTGCCAGCAGTTTTCAAGAGACCCAGTACTTC.

This clonotype occurred many times. The chain uses TRBV20-1 and TRBJ2-7; D remains ambiguous. V shed 4 bases and J shed 3 bases, with 10 bases lying between them. CDR1 and CDR2 (germline): DFQATT, SNEGSKA (reference sequence). CDR3 length equals 12 residues. This chain's CDR3 is CSATPVGYEQYF. The CDR3 DNA sequence: TGCAGTGCTACCCCGGTCGGCTACGAGCAGTACTTC.